Given below is one TCR beta chain in context. This CDR3 region has 17 residues. Trimming at V came to 3 bases and at J to 7 bases, leaving 16 bases not matched to a gene. CDR1 SGDLS and CDR2 YYNGEE come from the germline V gene. The data stem from a study of blood T cell repertoires in COVID-19. As originally analysed: The assay estimated nucleated cells by amplifying reference gene primers. Using immunoSEQ multiplex PCR, the repertoire was profiled, and TCRdb retains in-frame clones only, with some absent. V and J calls and clone size come straight from that table; D and trimming were deduced from the DNA. This table holds about 200,000 clones, 65% to 90% found once.

The specimen was peripheral blood. This sequence joins TRBV9 and TRBJ2-5; 9 bases match TRBD2. The clonotype comes from a human donor in a cohort sampled during active COVID-19. In DNA, the CDR3 is TGTGCCAGCAGCGAGGGAGATAGCGGGGGCCCCTCCGGGACCCAGTACTTC. Its protein product is CASSEGDSGGPSGTQYF.